The T cell receptor beta chain described here comes from a study of T cells in Graves' hyperthyroidism and ophthalmopathy. Germline CDR1 and CDR2: SGHRS and YFSETQ. This CDR3 has 14 amino acids. V gave up 3 bases and J gave up 5 bases; unmatched junction bases: 3. Study-wide points: In blood, most of the thyroid clonotypes expanded above 0.001 were also present. Researchers report that a 13 V-J model separated ophthalmopathy from stable hyperthyroidism.

For the diagnoses, clinical symptoms, serum thyroxine and TRAb, thyroid ultrasound and orbital computed tomography were used. This clonotype was found a few times. Its antigen remains unidentified. Researchers amplified the TCR beta CDR3 regions from RNA transcripts. An initial round of RT-PCR targeting the TCR CDR3 relied on the HTBI primer set. TCRdb re-called the multiplex PCR reads through MiXCR, storing one row per CDR3 protein. The sample has 500,000 to 800,000 distinct CDR3 sequences, roughly 45% seen once; the top ten hold less than 9%. The chain joins TRBV5-1 to TRBJ1-4; 8 nucleotides match TRBD1. The sample consisted of peripheral blood or thyroid tissue (not recorded which). The sequence derives from an adult man with Graves' disease, either hyperthyroidism or ophthalmopathy (not recorded which). The CDR3 spells CASSSRQGNEKLFF. In DNA form, the CDR3 reads TGCGCCAGCAGCTCTAGACAGGGGAATGAAAAACTGTTTTTT.